This T cell receptor beta chain was identified during a study of T cell responses to AZD1222 COVID-19 vaccine. Study as a whole: Timing groups of about 4 and about 12 weeks for second doses were pooled.

Germline V CDR1 and CDR2: SGHRS, YFSETQ. The V end lost 4 bases, the J end lost 2 bases, and 9 bases lay between the germline ends. This CDR3 region has 13 residues. Whole-study results and caveats: Baseline seropositives among AZD1222 recipients totaled only five or six. The donor cohort was predominantly white British with a female majority, and clonal diversity may have been underestimated.

Comment on this clone: Antigen: not known.

Assay: immunoSEQ multiplex PCR; the TCRdb copy retains only in-frame clones and omits some. The sample carries 130,000 or so clones, around 93% recorded once. The sample in question was peripheral blood, obtained on day 0 of AZD1222 vaccination. The chain links TRBV5-1 to TRBJ1-2; D is perhaps TRBD1 (6 bases). The source is an adult in good health. CDR3 nucleotides: TGCGCCAGCAGCCAGGACAGAAACTATGGCTACACCTTC. Amino acids: CASSQDRNYGYTF.